The next 22 T cell receptor beta chains were all read from a single sample in a study of beta chain features in type 1 diabetes. Of the isolated RNA, all was reverse transcribed, and so the sequenced material was expressed TCRB transcripts. Using immunoSEQ multiplex PCR, the repertoire was profiled, and TCRdb retains in-frame clones only, with some absent. The data show over 120,000 clones, around 8.7% seen once. The specimen sequenced was central memory CD4+ T cells from blood. These receptors originate from a young man in good health.

The CDR3 is CASSLYRNNSPLHF. The CDR3 DNA is TGTGCCAGCAGCTTATACAGGAATAATTCACCCCTCCACTTT. The chain joins TRBV7-2 to TRBJ1-6, with D perhaps matching TRBD1 (5 bases). Germline values: CDR1 SGHTA, CDR2 FQGNSA. This CDR3 is 14 amino acids long. The V and J ends lost 2 bases and 5 bases respectively, with 7 bases between them.

The sample holds a few counts of this clone. This chain uses TRBV5-6 with TRBJ1-2, with D possibly TRBD1 on 6 matching bases. CDR1 and CDR2 (germline): SGHDT, YYEEEE. V gave up 1 base and J gave up 5 bases, with 12 bases separating them. The CDR3 is 14 amino acids. DNA of the CDR3: TGTGCCAGCAGCTTGACGCGGACAGAGTATGGCTACACCTTC. It codes for CASSLTRTEYGYTF.

Only a few counts were recorded for this clone. This sequence joins TRBV5-1 and TRBJ1-6; 8 bases agree with TRBD1. J lost 7 bases, V lost 0 bases, and 3 bases had no gene match. This CDR3 has 15 residues. The V gene's germline CDR1 is SGHRS and CDR2 YFSETQ. The CDR3 reads CASSLADRDNSPLHF. The CDR3 DNA is TGCGCCAGCAGCTTGGCGGACAGGGACAATTCACCCCTCCACTTT. The whole variable domain, remainder taken from reference TRBV5-1 and TRBJ1-6, is KAGVTQTPRYLIKTRGQQVTLSCSPISGHRSVSWYQQTPGQGLQFLFEYFSETQRNKGNFPGRFSGRQFSNSRSEMNVSTLELGDSALYLCASSLADRDNSPLHFGNGTRLTVT.

This clone was seen only a few times. V usage is TRBV30 and J usage is TRBJ2-7; possibly TRBD2 for D (6 bases). From germline, CDR1 is GTSNPN and CDR2 SVGIG (reference sequence). This CDR3 has 12 residues. V dropped 3 bases and J dropped 7 bases, with 13 bases sitting between them. The CDR3 is CAWRTVSGEQYF. The DNA for the CDR3 is TGTGCCTGGAGAACCGTTAGCGGTGAGCAGTACTTC.

The chain links TRBV5-4 to TRBJ2-5; D is ambiguous. This CDR3 spans 13 amino acids. Per the germline V gene, CDR1 is SGHNT and CDR2 is YYREEE (reference sequence). V lost 4 bases and J 5 bases, leaving 12 bases between the germline ends. CDR3 in amino acids: CASSPEQRETQYF. CDR3 DNA sequence: TGTGCCAGCAGCCCGGAGCAGCGTGAGACCCAGTACTTC. Full variable domain (missing parts from reference TRBV5-4 and TRBJ2-5): ETGVTQSPTHLIKTRGQQVTLRCSSQSGHNTVSWYQQALGQGPQFIFQYYREEENGRGNFPPRFSGLQFPNYSSELNVNALELDDSALYLCASSPEQRETQYFGPGTRLLVL.

The gene calls are TRBV6-1 and TRBJ2-2; perhaps TRBD2 as D (5 bases). Trimming took off 1 base at V and 5 bases at J, with 14 bases between the two ends. Germline lookup yields CDR1 MNHNS and CDR2 SASEGT. The CDR3 has 16 residues. The CDR3: CASSEGGRRRTGELFF. The DNA for the CDR3 is TGTGCCAGCAGTGAAGGAGGTCGTAGGAGGACCGGGGAGCTGTTTTTT.

This chain connects TRBV28 to TRBJ1-6, with D possibly being TRBD1 (6 bases). The germline V gene has CDR1 MDHEN and CDR2 SYDVKM. This CDR3 is 16 amino acids long. Trimming shortened V by 6 bases and J by 7 bases, and 19 bases separated the two germline ends. The CDR3 sequence is CASSTTGGPVNSPLHF. CDR3 sequence (DNA): TGTGCCAGCAGCACCACCGGGGGGCCCGTAAATTCACCCCTCCACTTT. The full variable domain, completed using reference TRBV28 and TRBJ1-6, is DVKVTQSSRYLVKRTGEKVFLECVQDMDHENMFWYRQDPGLGLRLIYFSYDVKMKEKGDIPEGYSVSREKKERFSLILESASTNQTSMYLCASSTTGGPVNSPLHFGNGTRLTVT.

This chain joins TRBV7-2 and TRBJ2-1; possibly TRBD1 for D (5 bases). This CDR3 region has 14 residues. Germline V gene sequence: CDR1 SGHTA, CDR2 FQGNSA. The V gene lost 5 bases and the J gene lost 6 bases, with 14 bases spanning the gap. The CDR3 DNA reads as TGTGCCAGCAGCGCACAGGTCTCCCTCAATGAGCAGTTCTTC. It is translated as CASSAQVSLNEQFF.

J is TRBJ1-6 and V is TRBV28; possible D gene TRBD1, 6 bases. The CDR3 totals 15 residues. Between the trimmed V and J ends, which lost 5 bases and 10 bases, there was a span of 18 bases. CDR1 is MDHEN and CDR2 is SYDVKM in the germline V gene. The CDR3 spells CASSTSQGFGSPLHF. The DNA for the CDR3 is TGTGCCAGCAGTACCTCACAGGGATTTGGATCACCCCTCCACTTT. The variable domain in full, completed from reference TRBV28 and TRBJ1-6, reads DVKVTQSSRYLVKRTGEKVFLECVQDMDHENMFWYRQDPGLGLRLIYFSYDVKMKEKGDIPEGYSVSREKKERFSLILESASTNQTSMYLCASSTSQGFGSPLHFGNGTRLTVT.

The V gene is TRBV10-3, the J gene TRBJ2-3; TRBD1 agrees at 7 bases. With 6 bases clipped from V and 6 bases from J, the junction kept 9 bases outside the gene matches. The CDR3 sequence is 14 residues long. In germline, CDR1 is ENHRY, CDR2 SYGVKD. CDR3 region: CAISPSGDSDTQYF. As DNA, the CDR3 is TGTGCCATCAGCCCCTCTGGGGACAGCGATACGCAGTATTTT.

This chain joins TRBV30 and TRBJ2-7; TRBD2 might be the D (5 bases). The V end was cut by 5 bases, the J end by 3 bases, with 17 bases between. CDR3 length: 14 residues. Germline-derived CDR1 and CDR2 are GTSNPN and SVGIG (reference sequence). The CDR3 DNA is TGTGCCTGGTCCCCGGGAAGAAATGACTACGAGCAGTACTTC. Encoded protein: CAWSPGRNDYEQYF.

This clone was detected a few times. The rearrangement uses TRBV4-2 and TRBJ1-3; 7 nucleotides line up with TRBD1. V was pared by 0 bases and J by 3 bases, with 5 bases of the junction left unmatched. This CDR3 has 16 amino acids. The germline CDR1 and CDR2 sequences are LGHNA and YNFKEQ. This chain's CDR3 is CASSQDLPGGGNTIYF. The CDR3 nucleotides are TGTGCCAGCAGCCAAGATCTCCCAGGGGGTGGAAACACCATATATTTT.

There are a few counts of this clone. This chain joins TRBV14 and TRBJ1-4; D is unresolved. Trimming stripped 6 bases from V and 4 bases from J, with 9 bases between. The CDR3 extends over 13 amino acids. Germline V gene lookup returns CDR1 SGHDN and CDR2 FVKESK. Here the CDR3 reads CASSGQLNEKLFF. CDR3 coding DNA: TGTGCCAGCAGTGGGCAACTTAATGAAAAACTGTTTTTT.

This rearrangement joins TRBV19 to TRBJ1-1; D gene uncertain. Germline V gene lookup returns CDR1 LNHDA and CDR2 SQIVND (reference sequence). This CDR3 is 13 amino acids long. Trimming removed 8 bases from V and 1 base from J, with 11 bases in between. The CDR3 reads CASSTRGNTEAFF. The DNA of the CDR3 is TGTGCCAGTTCTACACGGGGGAACACTGAAGCTTTCTTT.

The rearrangement links TRBV7-6 to TRBJ1-1, with D possibly TRBD1 on 5 matching bases. In germline, CDR1 is SGHVS, CDR2 FNYEAQ. With 5 bases removed from V and 0 bases from J, the gap between germline ends came to 7 bases. The length of the CDR3 is 13 residues. This CDR3 is CASSATVNTEAFF. The CDR3 coding sequence is TGTGCCAGCAGCGCGACAGTGAACACTGAAGCTTTCTTT.

This clone was seen more than once but under ten times. The chain carries TRBV6-5 and TRBJ1-6; 10 bases are shared with TRBD1. Per the germline V gene, CDR1 is MNHEY and CDR2 is SVGAGI. J lost 7 bases, V lost 6 bases, and 3 bases had no gene match. The CDR3 loop spans 14 amino acids. The CDR3 loop reads CASREGQGNSPLHF. CDR3 in DNA: TGTGCCAGCAGAGAGGGACAGGGGAATTCACCCCTCCACTTT.

The chain uses TRBV11-2 and TRBJ2-6; 8 bases are shared with TRBD2. Germline V lookup: CDR1 SGHAT, CDR2 FQNNGV. After removal of 5 bases from V and 1 base from J, the junction contained 4 bases not matched to a gene. The CDR3 consists of 16 residues. CDR3: CASSPRGASGANVLTF. Written as DNA, the CDR3 is TGTGCCAGCAGCCCGCGGGGGGCGTCTGGGGCCAACGTCCTGACTTTC.

As to this clone: Its ends do not fully match the called genes, so a read error is possible. The V gene is TRBV2, the J gene TRBJ2-2; D perhaps matches TRBD2 (6 bases). The CDR3 runs to 13 residues. Germline V gene data show CDR1 as SNHLY and CDR2 as FYNNEI. The CDR3 coding sequence is TGTGCCAGCCGGAGAGGCGGGACCGAGGAGCTGTTTTTT. Translated: CASRRGGTEELFF.

This clone has only a few counts. The chain carries TRBV5-1 and TRBJ2-4, with 8 positions matching TRBD1. CDR3 size: 15 residues. Trimming at V came to 2 bases and at J to 8 bases, leaving 9 bases not matched to a gene. Per germline, CDR1 SGHRS and CDR2 YFSETQ. Here the CDR3 DNA reads TGCGCCAGCAGCTTTAGACAGGGGTCCGGGGACATTCAGTACTTC. Its protein is CASSFRQGSGDIQYF.

Only a few counts were recorded for this clone. The rearrangement joins TRBV5-6 to TRBJ2-1; 13 bases align to TRBD2. Germline V lookup: CDR1 SGHDT, CDR2 YYEEEE. The trim removed 3 bases at V and 3 bases at J, leaving 6 bases unmatched. The CDR3 loop spans 17 amino acids. The CDR3 bases are TGTGCCAGCAGCTGGACTAGCGGGGGACAACACTACAATGAGCAGTTCTTC. It encodes CASSWTSGGQHYNEQFF.

The chain uses TRBV7-2 and TRBJ2-4, with 9 positions matching TRBD2. Trimming at V came to 1 base and at J to 5 bases, leaving 6 bases not matched to a gene. Per the germline V gene, CDR1 is SGHTA and CDR2 is FQGNSA. The CDR3 consists of 16 residues. CDR3 sequence: CASSLVAGGPQNIQYF. The CDR3 nucleotides are TGTGCCAGCAGCTTAGTCGCGGGGGGGCCGCAAAACATTCAGTACTTC.

This clone has more than one count but fewer than ten. This chain connects TRBV7-3 to TRBJ2-1; a possible D gene is TRBD2 (5 bases). This CDR3 is built from 15 residues. V lost 0 bases and J 7 bases, leaving 13 bases between the germline ends. Germline V gives CDR1 SGHTA, CDR2 FQGTGA. DNA for the CDR3: TGTGCCAGCAGCTTAACTACAGCGGACTTAAATGAGCAGTTCTTC. Its protein product is CASSLTTADLNEQFF.